The following is a TCR beta chain sequence with its context. Its matching antigen is unknown. Some clones are missing from TCRdb's copy, which holds only in-frame ones; the method was immunoSEQ multiplex PCR. Of about 25,000 clones listed, around 75% are singletons. The CDR3 runs to 15 residues. The V end lost 4 bases, the J end lost 1 base, and 14 bases lay between the germline ends. From germline, CDR1 is SGHDT and CDR2 YYEEEE. CD4+ T cells from unexposed donors were obtained before the COVID-19 pandemic (2011-2018). The cells were cultured for about ten days before CD4+ T cells were isolated. Cells permitting, SARS-CoV-2 S/N and four cold-coronavirus spikes were tested on unexposed-donor CD4+ T cells. The record originates from a study of CD4 T cells in relation to SARS-CoV-2 and coronaviruses. Study-level information: After around 10 days of antigen culture, PBMC TCR beta CDR3s were sequenced. The negative reference was HIV-1 Nef peptide pool or peptide-free culture.

The source material was CD4+ T cells from PBMCs, cultured in vitro. This chain links TRBV5-6 with TRBJ1-1; D perhaps matches TRBD1 (6 bases). The receptor was derived from a human donor in good health. CDR3: CASSPPTGSNTEAFF. The CDR3 coding sequence is TGTGCCAGCAGCCCCCCGACAGGTTCGAACACTGAAGCTTTCTTT.